These T cell receptor beta chains were read from a single sample in a study of T cell changes during pregnancy in multiple sclerosis. Repertoires were generated with immunoSEQ multiplex PCR, while TCRdb's copy carries only in-frame clones and drops some. This table has roughly 60,000 clones, 90% to 95% appearing once. The sample in question was CD4+ T cells from peripheral blood mononuclear cells, obtained in the first trimester of pregnancy. The receptors were gathered from a female donor with multiple sclerosis, enrolled in a pregnancy study. The CDR3 runs from the conserved cysteine through the conserved F or W. Fields, in order: D gene, J gene, V gene, CDR3 protein. A D gene is named only where the DNA matches it firmly.

TRBD2,TRBJ2-1,TRBV7-2,CASSLRSSGGAYNEQFF
.,TRBJ2-5,TRBV18,CASSPAANGETQYF
.,TRBJ1-2,TRBV4-1,CASSQDRSRGVGGYTF
TRBD2,TRBJ2-1,TRBV7-7,CASSISGGNDEQFF
TRBD1,TRBJ2-7,TRBV2,CASSGDRSSYEQYF
TRBD2,TRBJ2-2,TRBV19,CASSMLAGGTGELFF
.,TRBJ2-3,TRBV10-3,CAIGRGTGTDTQYF
.,TRBJ2-1,TRBV7-3,CASSSQAGTITNEQFF
.,TRBJ2-3,TRBV5-1,CASSLAGFTDTQYF
.,TRBJ2-1,TRBV7-9,CASSPAGRNEQFF